This TCR beta chain was profiled in a study of T cells after yellow fever vaccination. Study in general: It was SMART-Seq v4 Ultra Low Input that prepared the fractions with low cell numbers.

Germline CDR1 reads LNHDA; CDR2 reads SQIVND (reference sequence). This CDR3 is 11 amino acids long. Trimming took 10 bases from V and 9 from J, leaving 13 bases between them. This clonotype was found a few times. Its matching antigen is unknown. General study points: FACS-sorted repertoires might harbor abundant contaminating clonotypes from the bulk population. Post-booster repertoires again held most primary-vaccination clones (approximately 96% CD4, just under 90% CD8).

TCRdb redid the calling of the 5' RACE reads with MiXCR, one entry per CDR3 protein. This table holds roughly 520,000 distinct CDR3 sequences, 21% found once. The TCR comes from a man between 18 and 29 years old who received the YFV17D yellow fever vaccine. The sequencing here drew on PBMCs, taken 21 days after the first yellow fever vaccination. This chain links TRBV19 with TRBJ1-5; D not resolved. The CDR3, as DNA: TGTGCCACCAGCACGGCAGGGCCCCAGCATTTT. Protein product: CATSTAGPQHF.